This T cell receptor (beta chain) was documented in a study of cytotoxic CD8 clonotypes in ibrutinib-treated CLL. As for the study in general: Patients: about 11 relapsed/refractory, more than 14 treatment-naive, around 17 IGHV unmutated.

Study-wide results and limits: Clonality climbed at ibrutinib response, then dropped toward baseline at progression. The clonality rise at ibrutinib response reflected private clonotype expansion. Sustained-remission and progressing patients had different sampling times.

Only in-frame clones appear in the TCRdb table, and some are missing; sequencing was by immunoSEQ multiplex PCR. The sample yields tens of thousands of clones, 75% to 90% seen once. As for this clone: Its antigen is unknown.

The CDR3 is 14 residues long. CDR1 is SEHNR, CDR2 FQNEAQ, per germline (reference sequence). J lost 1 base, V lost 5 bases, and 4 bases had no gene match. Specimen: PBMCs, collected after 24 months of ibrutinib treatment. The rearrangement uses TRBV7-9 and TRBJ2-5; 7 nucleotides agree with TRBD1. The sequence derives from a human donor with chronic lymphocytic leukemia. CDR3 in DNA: TGTGCCAGCAGCCTAGGGACAGTCCAAGAGACCCAGTACTTC. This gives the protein CASSLGTVQETQYF.